The T cell receptor (beta chain) under discussion was sequenced for a study of control samples from healthy donors and cancer patients. TCRdb keeps only in-frame clones here, not all; method: immunoSEQ multiplex PCR. This table has tens of thousands of clones, approximately 91% appearing once. V was clipped by 6 bases and J by 0 bases, with 11 bases between them. CDR1 and CDR2 (germline): MGHRA, YSYEKL. The CDR3 sequence is 14 residues long. The sequence derives from a woman younger than 45 in good health. The sequenced material came from blood. The chain employs TRBV4-1 and TRBJ1-2; the D gene is possibly TRBD1 (6 bases). CDR3 protein: CASSQGISNYGYTF. DNA of the CDR3: TGCGCCAGCAGTCAGGGGATTTCTAACTATGGCTACACCTTC.